Sequencing of this T cell receptor (beta chain) was carried out in a study of shared clonotypes between healthy human individuals. Study-level information: In total, the donors were a couple of women and a few men aged 18 to 49.

Sequencing was at deep level. This table comes from immunoSEQ multiplex PCR, and its TCRdb copy is limited to in-frame clones, with some not included. Here the sample spans some 2,500,000 clones, under 95% being singletons. Findings and limits, study-wide: Roughly 5% was the fraction of naive CD4 clonotypes found shared across a handful of donors. Memory subsets had estimated richness that was generally smaller than that of naive subsets.

Points on this clone: The antigen is undetermined.

V was trimmed by 5 bases and J by 6 bases, leaving 20 bases between them. In germline, CDR1 is SNHLY, CDR2 FYNNEI. The CDR3 is 15 residues long. The V gene is TRBV2, the J gene TRBJ2-7; D gene uncertain. The sequenced sample consisted of naive CD4+ T cells from PBMCs. Subset noted: CD45RA+ positively selected. This TCR came from a man younger than 35 in good health. Some clones in this sample may be carry-over from other donors' samples. This CDR3 is CASSYRGYAVGEQYF. Here the CDR3 DNA reads TGTGCCAGCAGTTACCGCGGTTATGCGGTCGGCGAGCAGTACTTC. Drawing the rest from reference TRBV2 and TRBJ2-7, the complete variable domain is EPEVTQTPSHQVTQMGQEVILRCVPISNHLYFYWYRQILGQKVEFLVSFYNNEISEKSEIFDDQFSVERPDGSNFTLKIRSTKLEDSAMYFCASSYRGYAVGEQYFGPGTRLTVT.